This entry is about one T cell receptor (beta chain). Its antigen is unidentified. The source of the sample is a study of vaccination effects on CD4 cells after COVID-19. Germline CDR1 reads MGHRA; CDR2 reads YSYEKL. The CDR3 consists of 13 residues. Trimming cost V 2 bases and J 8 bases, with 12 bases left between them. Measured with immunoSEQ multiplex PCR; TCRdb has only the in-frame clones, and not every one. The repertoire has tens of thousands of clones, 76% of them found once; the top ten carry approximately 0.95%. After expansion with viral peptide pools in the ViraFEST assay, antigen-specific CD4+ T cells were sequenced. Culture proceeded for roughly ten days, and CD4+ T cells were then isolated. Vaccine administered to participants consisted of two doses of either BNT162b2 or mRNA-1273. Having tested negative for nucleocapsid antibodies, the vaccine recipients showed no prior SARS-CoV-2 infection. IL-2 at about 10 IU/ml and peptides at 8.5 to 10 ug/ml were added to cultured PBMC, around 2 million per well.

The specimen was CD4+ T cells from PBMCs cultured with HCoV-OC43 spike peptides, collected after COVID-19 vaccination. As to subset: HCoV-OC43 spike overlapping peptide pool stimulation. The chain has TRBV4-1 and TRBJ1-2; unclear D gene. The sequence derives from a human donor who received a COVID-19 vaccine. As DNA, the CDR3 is TGCGCCAGCAGCCAAAGGGAGGGAGAGGGCTACACCTTC. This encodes CASSQREGEGYTF.